Below, 8 T cell receptor beta chains from the same sample are listed, as sequenced in a study of cytomegalovirus exposure and HLA in healthy donors (dated by TCRdb to 2015 to 2018). Libraries were made using the immunoSEQ multiplex PCR assay. Here the immuneACCESS table is served through TCRdb, limited to in-frame sequences with V and J called. Missing clones are a known gap in these copies; in checked studies unresolved V genes cover under half, and the rest lacks a known reason. This sample is represented by fewer than 60,000 clones; 94% of them were singletons. The ten most abundant clones make up 7.8% of the sample. The specimen sequenced was PBMCs. These receptor sequences come from a woman under 30 in good health and CMV-seropositive.

This sequence joins TRBV9 and TRBJ1-5, with a weak D call TRBD1 (5 bases). Germline loops: CDR1 SGDLS, CDR2 YYNGEE. The CDR3 runs 15 residues. V lost 4 bases, J lost 3 bases, and 14 bases lay in between. CDR3 protein: CASSQTDSANQPQHF. The CDR3 coding sequence is TGTGCCAGCAGCCAAACTGACAGTGCCAATCAGCCCCAGCATTTT.

The chain combines TRBV19 with TRBJ1-2, with D possibly being TRBD1 (5 bases). V gave up 8 bases and J gave up 0 bases, with 19 bases separating them. Looked up from germline, CDR1 is LNHDA and CDR2 is SQIVND (reference sequence). The CDR3 runs to 16 residues. CDR3 DNA: TGTGCCAGTCTCCCTGTGTGGGGGGTATCTAACTATGGCTACACCTTC. Protein sequence: CASLPVWGVSNYGYTF.

V usage is TRBV27 and J usage is TRBJ1-4; tentative D call: TRBD1 (5 bases). The CDR3 totals 14 residues. Germline-derived CDR1 and CDR2 are MNHEY and SMNVEV (reference sequence). V lost 5 bases, J lost 5 bases, and 12 bases lay in between. The CDR3 loop reads CASSPTGPNEKLFF. CDR3 in DNA: TGTGCCAGCAGTCCAACAGGACCCAATGAAAAACTGTTTTTT.

This sequence joins TRBV15 and TRBJ1-1; 8 bases fit TRBD1. The CDR3 extends over 13 amino acids. Germline CDR1 reads LNHNV; CDR2 reads YYDKDF (reference sequence). After removal of 4 bases from V and 10 bases from J, the junction contained 8 bases not matched to a gene. CDR3 loop: CATSTRDRSRAFF. For the CDR3, the DNA is TGTGCCACCAGCACCCGGGACAGGAGCCGAGCTTTCTTT.

The rearrangement joins TRBV11-1 to TRBJ2-3, with 15 bases aligning to TRBD2. After removal of 5 bases from V and 3 bases from J, the junction contained 12 bases not matched to a gene. Germline loops: CDR1 SGHAT, CDR2 FQDESV (reference sequence). The CDR3 loop spans 19 amino acids. Written as DNA, the CDR3 is TGTGCCAGCAGCCGCCCGAGGACTAGCGGGAGGGCCGGTACAGATACGCAGTATTTT. The encoded protein is CASSRPRTSGRAGTDTQYF.

The chain combines TRBV10-2 with TRBJ2-3, with TRBD2 matching 15 bases. The CDR3 is 20 residues long. The J segment lost 3 bases and the V segment lost 2 bases, leaving 12 bases of the junction unmatched. Germline V gives CDR1 WSHSY, CDR2 SAAADI. The chain's CDR3 is CASSEPGLAGGLGGTDTQYF. In DNA form, the CDR3 reads TGCGCCAGCAGTGAGCCGGGACTAGCGGGAGGACTGGGTGGAACAGATACGCAGTATTTT.

V gene TRBV28 combines with J gene TRBJ2-6; TRBD2 agrees at 11 bases. J was trimmed by 0 bases and V by 6 bases; bases with no gene match: 7. Germline CDR1 is MDHEN and CDR2 is SYDVKM. The CDR3 has 18 residues. The CDR3 sequence is CASRGASGGTSGANVLTF. CDR3 in DNA: TGTGCCAGCAGGGGCGCTAGCGGGGGGACCTCTGGGGCCAACGTCCTGACTTTC.

This clone has a single count. This sequence joins TRBV5-1 and TRBJ1-1, with D possibly being TRBD1 (6 bases). This CDR3 has 13 residues. The ends were cut back, 3 bases at V and 11 bases at J, with 17 bases in the middle. Germline CDR1 is SGHRS and CDR2 is YFSETQ. The CDR3 nucleotides are TGCGCCAGCAGCTCCCTCGAGGGGGTTGGGGCTTTCTTT. Its protein is CASSSLEGVGAFF.